Sequencing of this T cell receptor (beta chain) was carried out in a study of blood T cell repertoires in COVID-19. Study summary: T cells, B-cell-depleted T cells, or PBMCs supplied cDNA or gDNA.

The germline V gene has CDR1 MNHEY and CDR2 SVGAGI. V shed 6 bases, J shed 3 bases, and the junction held 8 bases outside the gene matches. This CDR3 region has 15 residues. In its sample, this clone was seen a few times. Per the authors' pipeline: Reference gene primer amplification gave nucleated cell count estimates. Data came from immunoSEQ multiplex PCR; TCRdb stores just in-frame clones and leaves some out. The V and J calls and clone size are taken from that table; D and trimming were inferred from the DNA. Of fewer than 90,000 clones in the sample, less than 80% were seen once. The chain is built from TRBV6-5 and TRBJ1-1; 9 positions agree with TRBD1. The source material was peripheral blood. The TCR comes from a woman between 50 and 59 years old with acute or convalescent COVID-19. CDR3 loop: CASSQDRGRDTEAFF. For the CDR3, the DNA is TGTGCCAGCAGCCAGGACAGGGGAAGGGACACTGAAGCTTTCTTT.